The TCR beta chain under discussion was sequenced for a study of cytomegalovirus exposure and HLA in healthy donors. Vbeta (60) and Jbeta (13) primers were used in the PCR. TCRdb's copy holds only in-frame clones and misses some; the assay was immunoSEQ multiplex PCR. In the table there are around 140,000 clones, approximately 82% of which are singletons. Study-wide results and limits: It was about 180 TCR beta chains that were listed as cytomegalovirus-associated.

For this clone: As yet, its antigen is unknown.

The V gene's germline CDR1 is MDHEN and CDR2 SYDVKM. Trimming cost V 6 bases and J 3 bases; bases outside gene matches: 7. The CDR3 spans 14 residues. Though probably carrying unrecorded immune exposures, donors were nominally healthy at sampling. This TCR was recovered from a man aged 35-49 years in good health and CMV-seronegative. The chain carries TRBV28 and TRBJ1-2; 7 nucleotides line up with TRBD1. Specimen: PBMCs. As DNA, the CDR3 is TGTGCCAGCAGGGCGACAGGGAGGCACTATGGCTACACCTTC. Translation: CASRATGRHYGYTF.